A selection of T cell receptor beta chains follows, all from one sample in a study of vaccination and CD4 T cells after COVID-19. MiXCR was run by TCRdb on the PCR reads, yielding one entry per CDR3 protein. Of 10,000 to 15,000 distinct CDR3 sequences in the sample, around 50% were seen once. These TCRs' antigens remain unknown. Material for sequencing was CD4+ T cells from blood, cultured in vitro. All receptors derive from a human donor who had recovered from COVID-19. Each CDR3 is given with its conserved first and last residue. D genes are given only for firm matches. For some rows the clone size is stated as once, few or many, or as a class when expanded; others skip it.

>NA|TRBD2|TRBV5-4|TRBJ2-1
CASSLPTSVTYNEQFF
TGTGCCAGCAGCTTGCCGACTAGCGTAACCTACAATGAGCAGTTCTTC
>NA|NA|TRBV7-2|TRBJ2-1
CASSLGGPLNNEQFF
TGTGCCAGCAGCTTAGGAGGGCCTCTTAACAATGAGCAGTTCTTC
>few|NA|TRBV6-5|TRBJ1-2
CASSYSPGHGGGYTF
TGTGCCAGCAGTTACTCGCCGGGACACGGAGGCGGCTACACCTTC
>NA|TRBD2|TRBV19|TRBJ2-1
CASSMKFPGGSSYNEQFF
TGTGCCAGTAGTATGAAATTTCCGGGGGGGAGCTCCTACAATGAGCAGTTCTTC
>NA|NA|TRBV28|TRBJ2-1
CASSFVLSSYNEQFF
TGTGCCAGCAGTTTTGTCCTTAGCTCCTACAATGAGCAGTTCTTC
>few|TRBD2|TRBV7-6|TRBJ2-2
CASSGAGRTSGKRTGELFF
TGTGCCAGCAGCGGGGCGGGGCGGACTAGCGGGAAACGCACCGGGGAGCTGTTTTTT
>NA|NA|TRBV20-1|TRBJ2-2
CSARGDGELFF
TGCAGTGCTAGAGGTGATGGGGAGCTGTTTTTT
>once|NA|TRBV6-1|TRBJ1-6
CASSEFVARGSYNSPLHF
TGTGCCAGCAGTGAATTTGTGGCGAGGGGCTCCTATAATTCACCCCTCCACTTT
>NA|NA|TRBV4-1|TRBJ1-4
CASSQGPRAGVNEKLFF
TGCGCCAGCAGCCAAGGGCCTCGGGCAGGGGTGAATGAAAAACTGTTTTTT
>few|TRBD1|TRBV6-2/TRBV6-3|TRBJ1-3
CASSYAVTGVGNTIYF
TGTGCCAGCAGTTACGCCGTGACAGGGGTCGGAAACACCATATATTTT
>NA|NA|TRBV7-9|TRBJ1-3
CASSPDRLGNTIYF
TGTGCCAGCAGCCCAGACAGGTTGGGAAACACCATATATTTT
>NA|NA|TRBV5-1|TRBJ2-7
CASSASDPTYEQYF
TGCGCCAGCAGCGCCTCGGACCCAACCTACGAGCAGTACTTC
>few|TRBD2|TRBV6-1|TRBJ2-4
CASSTGGLAKNIQYF
TGTGCCAGCAGTACGGGGGGGCTAGCCAAAAACATTCAGTACTTC
>NA|NA|TRBV6-1|TRBJ2-1
CASSLSAEQFF
TGTGCCAGCAGTCTGAGTGCTGAGCAGTTCTTC
>NA|TRBD1|TRBV2|TRBJ1-5
CASRGQGGNQPQHF
TGTGCCAGCAGGGGACAGGGGGGCAATCAGCCCCAGCATTTT
>NA|NA|TRBV30|TRBJ1-4
CAWSRVFAEKLFF
TGTGCCTGGAGCAGGGTCTTCGCTGAAAAACTGTTTTTT
>few|NA|TRBV6-4|TRBJ1-1
CASSVETGNKAFF
TGTGCCAGCAGTGTTGAGACAGGCAATAAAGCTTTCTTT
>medium-sized|NA|TRBV4-3|TRBJ2-7
CASSQDSRSFIYEQYF
TGCGCCAGCAGCCAAGATTCCAGGTCTTTTATCTACGAGCAGTACTTC
>once|NA|TRBV20-1|TRBJ2-3
CRSGDRVPDTQYF
TGCAGATCGGGAGACCGTGTGCCAGATACGCAGTATTTT
>NA|NA|TRBV7-9|TRBJ2-3
CASSFGTPRTDTQYF
TGTGCCAGCAGCTTCGGGACTCCCCGCACAGATACGCAGTATTTT
>NA|NA|TRBV4-2|TRBJ2-3
CASSQDFTESGTDTQYF
TGTGCCAGCAGCCAAGATTTTACGGAGTCGGGCACAGATACGCAGTATTTT
>few|NA|TRBV2|TRBJ2-3
CASSEQGRRDTQYF
TGTGCCAGCAGTGAACAGGGCCGGAGAGATACGCAGTATTTT
>NA|NA|TRBV30|TRBJ2-5
CARTVQETQYF
TGTGCCCGGACGGTCCAAGAGACCCAGTACTTC
>NA|NA|TRBV27|TRBJ1-1
CASSRTENTEAFF
TGTGCCAGCAGCCGAACAGAGAACACTGAAGCTTTCTTT
>NA|NA|TRBV20-1|TRBJ2-2
CSVSWSGRFGELFF
TGCAGCGTTTCCTGGTCAGGGAGGTTCGGGGAGCTGTTTTTT
>NA|NA|TRBV29-1|TRBJ1-1
CSAWTANTEAFF
TGCAGCGCTTGGACAGCGAACACTGAAGCTTTCTTT
>NA|NA|TRBV28|TRBJ1-2
CASSLSEQRGYTF
TGTGCCAGCAGTTTATCTGAACAACGTGGCTACACCTTC